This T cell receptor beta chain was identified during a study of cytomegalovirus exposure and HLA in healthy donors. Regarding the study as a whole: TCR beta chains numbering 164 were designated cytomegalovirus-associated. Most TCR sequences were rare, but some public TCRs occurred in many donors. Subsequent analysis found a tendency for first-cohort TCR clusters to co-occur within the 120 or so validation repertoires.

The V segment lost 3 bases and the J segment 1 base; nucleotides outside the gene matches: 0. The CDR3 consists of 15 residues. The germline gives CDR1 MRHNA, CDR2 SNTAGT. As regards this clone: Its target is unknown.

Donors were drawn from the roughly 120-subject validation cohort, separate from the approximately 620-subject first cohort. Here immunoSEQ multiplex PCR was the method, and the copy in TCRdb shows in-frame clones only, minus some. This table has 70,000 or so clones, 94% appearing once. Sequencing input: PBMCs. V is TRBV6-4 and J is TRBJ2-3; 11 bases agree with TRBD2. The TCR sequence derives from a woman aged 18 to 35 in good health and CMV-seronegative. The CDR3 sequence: CASSEGLAGTDTQYF. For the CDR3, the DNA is TGTGCCAGCAGTGAGGGACTAGCGGGCACAGATACGCAGTATTTT.